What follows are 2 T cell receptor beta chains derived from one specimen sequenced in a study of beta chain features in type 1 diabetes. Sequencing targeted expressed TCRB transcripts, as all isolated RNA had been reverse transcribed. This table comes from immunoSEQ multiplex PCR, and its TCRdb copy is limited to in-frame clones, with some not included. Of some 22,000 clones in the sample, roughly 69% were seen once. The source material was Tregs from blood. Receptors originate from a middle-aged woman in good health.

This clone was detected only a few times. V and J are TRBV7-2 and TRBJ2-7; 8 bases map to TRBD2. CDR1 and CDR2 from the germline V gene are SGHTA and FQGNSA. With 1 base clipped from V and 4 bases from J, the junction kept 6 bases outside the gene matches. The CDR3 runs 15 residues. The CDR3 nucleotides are TGTGCCAGCAGCTTAGTGGCGGGGGGAACTTACGAGCAGTACTTC. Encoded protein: CASSLVAGGTYEQYF.

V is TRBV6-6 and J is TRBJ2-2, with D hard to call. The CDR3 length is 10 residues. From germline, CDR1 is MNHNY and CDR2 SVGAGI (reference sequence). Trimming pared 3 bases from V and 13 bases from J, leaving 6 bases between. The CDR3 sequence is CASSYEVLFF. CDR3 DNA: TGTGCCAGCAGTTATGAGGTGCTGTTTTTT.